What follows are 27 T cell receptor beta chains derived from one specimen sequenced in a study of cytomegalovirus exposure and HLA in healthy donors. Primers included in the PCR were 60 Vbeta and 13 Jbeta primers. The assay was immunoSEQ multiplex PCR, and TCRdb's table has in-frame clones only and misses some. The sample consists of more than 90,000 clones, 78% of them appearing once. The material sequenced was PBMCs. The receptors were gathered from a woman aged 55-70 years in good health and CMV-seronegative.

This chain connects TRBV5-1 to TRBJ2-1; 13 bases line up with TRBD2. V lost 7 bases to trimming and J lost 10 bases; unmatched junction nucleotides: 5. The CDR3 is made up of 13 amino acids. The germline CDR1 and CDR2 sequences are SGHRS and YFSETQ. CDR3 coding DNA: TGCGCCAGCTTTGGACTAGCGGGAGACGAGCAGTTCTTC. Translated: CASFGLAGDEQFF. Combining the CDR3 with reference TRBV5-1 and TRBJ2-1 gives the whole variable domain KAGVTQTPRYLIKTRGQQVTLSCSPISGHRSVSWYQQTPGQGLQFLFEYFSETQRNKGNFPGRFSGRQFSNSRSEMNVSTLELGDSALYLCASFGLAGDEQFFGPGTRLTVL.

The chain uses TRBV27 and TRBJ1-2, with D uncertain. Germline V gives CDR1 MNHEY, CDR2 SMNVEV (reference sequence). Trimming left V 4 bases short and J 1 base short, with 7 bases between. The CDR3 sequence is 13 residues long. CDR3 residues: CASSSEVNYGYTF. In nucleotides, the CDR3 is TGTGCCAGCAGTTCAGAGGTTAACTATGGCTACACCTTC.

This CDR3 is CASSLRQGANTEAFF. The CDR3, as DNA: TGCGCCAGCAGCTTGAGGCAGGGGGCGAACACTGAAGCTTTCTTT. The V gene is TRBV5-1, the J gene TRBJ1-1; TRBD1 matches at 8 bases. The CDR3 has 15 residues. J lost 1 base, V lost 1 base, and 3 bases had no gene match. CDR1 and CDR2 (germline): SGHRS, YFSETQ.

The chain links TRBV7-2 to TRBJ1-5; D not resolved. V lost 1 base and J 0 bases, leaving 10 bases between the germline ends. Germline V gene lookup returns CDR1 SGHTA and CDR2 FQGNSA. The CDR3 loop spans 16 amino acids. CDR3 sequence (DNA): TGTGCCAGCAGCTTAGGGGCAGCAAATAGCAATCAGCCCCAGCATTTT. It is translated as CASSLGAANSNQPQHF.

The chain employs TRBV7-2 and TRBJ1-2; 8 bases agree with TRBD1. Germline CDR1 and CDR2: SGHTA and FQGNSA. V was pared by 5 bases and J by 4 bases, with 9 bases of the junction left unmatched. The CDR3 is 15 amino acids. The CDR3 coding sequence is TGTGCCAGCAGCCTCGGGACAGGTCTATCCTATGGCTACACCTTC. Residues: CASSLGTGLSYGYTF.

CDR3 sequence: CASSFAGGATDTQYF. DNA for the CDR3: TGTGCCAGCAGCTTTGCGGGGGGCGCCACAGATACGCAGTATTTT. J is TRBJ2-3 and V is TRBV7-2, with TRBD2 identical over 8 bases. Germline V gene data show CDR1 as SGHTA and CDR2 as FQGNSA. Trimming took 3 bases from V and 2 from J; bases not matched to a gene: 4. This CDR3 region has 15 residues.

This clone was seen once. The CDR3 loop reads CASSESTNYGTADSNQPQHF. In nucleotides, the CDR3 is TGCGCCAGCAGTGAGTCCACAAATTATGGGACAGCAGATAGCAATCAGCCCCAGCATTTT. V and J are TRBV10-2 and TRBJ1-5; 7 nucleotides line up with TRBD1. The junction had 14 bases not matched to a gene; V was cut back by 0 bases and J by 0 bases. The V gene's germline CDR1 is WSHSY and CDR2 SAAADI. The CDR3 is 20 amino acids.

This clone was observed a few times. The chain is built from TRBV30 and TRBJ1-1, with D unresolved. Trimming shortened V by 2 bases and J by 5 bases, and 15 bases separated the two germline ends. Germline V gene data show CDR1 as GTSNPN and CDR2 as SVGIG (reference sequence). The CDR3 covers 14 residues. The CDR3 sequence is CAWSLRERETEAFF. The CDR3 nucleotides are TGTGCCTGGAGTCTACGAGAGCGGGAGACTGAAGCTTTCTTT.

The chain combines TRBV6-5 with TRBJ1-5; TRBD1 is a possible D gene (5 bases). Per germline, CDR1 MNHEY and CDR2 SVGAGI. Deletions cut 3 bases from V and 5 bases from J, with 11 bases between. This CDR3 region has 14 residues. In nucleotides, the CDR3 is TGTGCCAGCAGTTATCAGGGCTCCGATCAGCCCCAGCATTTT. Its protein product is CASSYQGSDQPQHF.

This chain uses TRBV7-2 with TRBJ1-6; tentative D call: TRBD1 (5 bases). The CDR3 spans 15 residues. Trimming pared 1 base from V and 5 bases from J, leaving 9 bases between. Germline V CDR1 and CDR2: SGHTA, FQGNSA. CDR3 sequence: CASSLVFRDNSPLHF. The CDR3 region has the DNA TGTGCCAGCAGCTTAGTTTTCAGGGATAATTCACCCCTCCACTTT.

The chain has TRBV27 and TRBJ2-6; TRBD1 matches at 8 bases. This CDR3 is 18 amino acids long. V was pared by 4 bases and J by 1 base, with 9 bases of the junction left unmatched. Germline V CDR1 and CDR2: MNHEY, SMNVEV (reference sequence). CDR3 residues: CASSSYQGATSGANVLTF. The CDR3 coding sequence is TGTGCCAGCAGTTCCTACCAGGGGGCTACTTCTGGGGCCAACGTCCTGACTTTC.

This chain connects TRBV21-1 to TRBJ2-7; the table's D gene call, TRBD2, was not cross checked with the DNA. TRBV21-1 corresponds to a pseudogene. The CDR3 is 17 amino acids. CDR3 residues: CASSKAWLAITSYEQYF. The CDR3 DNA sequence: TGTGCCAGCAGCAAAGCCTGGCTAGCCATTACTTCCTACGAGCAGTACTTC.

This chain uses TRBV18 with TRBJ2-1, with 8 bases matching TRBD1. Germline V gene sequence: CDR1 KGHSH, CDR2 LQKENI. This CDR3 is built from 15 residues. V dropped 2 bases and J dropped 6; count of bases not matched to a gene: 6. The CDR3 reads CASSPWTGSPNEQFF. The CDR3 coding sequence is TGTGCCAGCTCACCATGGACAGGGTCCCCCAATGAGCAGTTCTTC.

This clone was seen a few times. This sequence joins TRBV9 and TRBJ1-1, with TRBD1 matching over 7 bases. Germline CDR1 and CDR2: SGDLS and YYNGEE. The CDR3 has 14 amino acids. Trimming took 4 bases from V and 4 from J; bases not matched to a gene: 7. The CDR3 sequence: CASSSQGSPTEAFF. CDR3 coding DNA: TGTGCCAGCAGCTCACAGGGGAGCCCCACTGAAGCTTTCTTT.

CDR3 residues: CASSETGGWSPLHF. The CDR3 DNA reads TGTGCCAGCAGTGAAACAGGGGGCTGGTCACCCCTCCACTTT. The chain uses TRBV27 and TRBJ1-6; 9 bases are a match to TRBD1. The V and J ends lost 5 bases and 10 bases, in that order; junction bases with no gene match: 6. The CDR3 consists of 14 residues. Per the germline V gene, CDR1 is MNHEY and CDR2 is SMNVEV (reference sequence).

The chain uses TRBV5-1 and TRBJ1-2, with a weak D call TRBD1 (5 bases). The CDR3 has 15 residues. CDR1 is SGHRS, CDR2 YFSETQ, per germline. Between the trimmed V and J ends, which lost 0 bases and 3 bases, there was a span of 12 bases. As DNA, the CDR3 is TGCGCCAGCAGCTTGGCCGGGGGGGTCGACTATGGCTACACCTTC. Amino acid sequence: CASSLAGGVDYGYTF.

The count of this clone is one. The chain uses TRBV18 and TRBJ1-2; 11 bases agree with TRBD1. V shed 1 base, J shed 5 bases, and the junction held 3 bases outside the gene matches. The CDR3 has 15 residues. Germline CDR1 is KGHSH and CDR2 is LQKENI. CDR3 bases: TGTGCCAGCTCACCACGGGGACAGGGGGAGTATGGCTACACCTTC. It codes for CASSPRGQGEYGYTF.

The chain combines TRBV19 with TRBJ1-5; the match to TRBD1 covers 7 bases. The CDR3 runs to 14 residues. Germline values: CDR1 LNHDA, CDR2 SQIVND (reference sequence). With V trimmed by 10 bases and J by 5 bases, 11 bases remained unmatched. The CDR3 region is CATGHQGGYQPQHF. The CDR3 bases are TGTGCCACCGGCCATCAGGGGGGTTATCAGCCCCAGCATTTT.

This clone occurred once. The V gene is TRBV7-9, the J gene TRBJ1-1; no clear D. Deletions cut 3 bases from V and 0 bases from J, with 5 bases between. CDR1 is SEHNR and CDR2 is FQNEAQ in the germline V gene (reference sequence). This CDR3 spans 13 amino acids. The DNA of the CDR3 is TGTGCCAGCAGCTTGGAGGTGAACACTGAAGCTTTCTTT. It yields the protein CASSLEVNTEAFF.

The chain employs TRBV7-9 and TRBJ1-2; weak D call: TRBD1 (5 bases). Germline V gene lookup returns CDR1 SEHNR and CDR2 FQNEAQ (reference sequence). V was clipped by 3 bases and J by 8 bases, with 19 bases between them. The CDR3 runs to 15 residues. As DNA, the CDR3 is TGTGCCAGCAGCTTCCCGGACACGGCAGGGATCGGCTACACCTTC. This gives the protein CASSFPDTAGIGYTF.

This clone occurred once. The genes are TRBV4-3 and TRBJ2-1, with 10 bases lining up with TRBD2. CDR1 and CDR2 from the germline V gene are LGHNA and YSLEER. Trimming cost V 6 bases and J 4 bases; bases outside gene matches: 9. CDR3 length: 16 amino acids. CDR3 nucleotide sequence: TGCGCCAGCAGGGCCCAACTAGCGGGGTCTTACAATGAGCAGTTCTTC. Its protein product is CASRAQLAGSYNEQFF.

The chain is built from TRBV27 and TRBJ2-7, with TRBD2 identical over 8 bases. The CDR3 spans 14 residues. CDR1 is MNHEY and CDR2 is SMNVEV in the germline V gene (reference sequence). Unmatched junction bases numbered 9, after V lost 5 bases and J lost 6 bases. The DNA for the CDR3 is TGTGCCAGCAGTCCTAGCGGGTCCTTCGGCGAGCAGTACTTC. This encodes CASSPSGSFGEQYF.

V usage is TRBV27 and J usage is TRBJ2-1, with D possibly being TRBD2 (5 bases). CDR1 is MNHEY, CDR2 SMNVEV, per germline (reference sequence). V dropped 3 bases and J dropped 5 bases, with 8 bases sitting between them. This CDR3 spans 13 amino acids. The CDR3 loop reads CASSFGLNNEQFF. CDR3 bases: TGTGCCAGCAGTTTTGGACTTAACAATGAGCAGTTCTTC.

The chain is built from TRBV29-1 and TRBJ2-1; D perhaps matches TRBD2 (5 bases). V gave up 7 bases and J gave up 0 bases, with 16 bases separating them. CDR1 SQVTM and CDR2 ANQGSEA come from the germline V gene. This CDR3 has 15 amino acids. CDR3 coding DNA: TGCAGCGGAAGAGGGCAGGTGGGCTCCTACAATGAGCAGTTCTTC. It yields the protein CSGRGQVGSYNEQFF.

The chain uses TRBV5-4 and TRBJ2-7; 7 nucleotides line up with TRBD1. Germline assignment: CDR1 SGHNT and CDR2 YYREEE (reference sequence). CDR3 length: 14 residues. V lost 2 bases, J lost 0 bases, and 2 bases stayed unmatched. CDR3 nucleotide sequence: TGTGCCAGCAGCTTACAGGGGAGCTCCTACGAGCAGTACTTC. This sequence encodes CASSLQGSSYEQYF.

This chain connects TRBV5-8 to TRBJ2-5; D gene ambiguous. This CDR3 comprises 13 residues. Deletions cut 1 base from V and 3 bases from J, with 7 bases between. In germline, CDR1 is SGHTS, CDR2 YDEGEE. The CDR3 loop reads CASSLRRKETQYF. The CDR3 bases are TGTGCCAGCAGCTTGCGCAGGAAAGAGACCCAGTACTTC. The entire variable domain, with the rest obtained from reference TRBV5-8 and TRBJ2-5, is as follows: EAGVTQSPTHLIKTRGQQATLRCSPISGHTSVYWYQQALGLGLQFLLWYDEGEERNRGNFPPRFSGRQFPNYSSELNVNALELEDSALYLCASSLRRKETQYFGPGTRLLVL.

The J gene is TRBJ1-2, the V gene TRBV5-8; no clear D gene. CDR3 length: 14 residues. The V gene lost 1 base and the J gene lost 7 bases, with 14 bases spanning the gap. Germline V lookup: CDR1 SGHTS, CDR2 YDEGEE. The CDR3, as DNA: TGTGCCAGCAGCTTGCGCGAGTTCCCCATTGGCTACACCTTC. Protein sequence: CASSLREFPIGYTF.